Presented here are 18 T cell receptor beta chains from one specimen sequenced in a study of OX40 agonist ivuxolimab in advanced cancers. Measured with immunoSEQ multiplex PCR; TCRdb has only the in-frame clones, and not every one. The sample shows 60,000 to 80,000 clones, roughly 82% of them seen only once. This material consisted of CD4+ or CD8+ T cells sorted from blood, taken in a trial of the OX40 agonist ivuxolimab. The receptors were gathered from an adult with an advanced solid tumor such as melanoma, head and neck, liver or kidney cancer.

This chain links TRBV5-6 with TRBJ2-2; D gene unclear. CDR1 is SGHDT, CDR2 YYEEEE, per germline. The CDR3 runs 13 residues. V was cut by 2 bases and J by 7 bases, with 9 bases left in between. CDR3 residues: CASSFMRGGELFF. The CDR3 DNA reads TGTGCCAGCAGCTTTATGAGAGGCGGGGAGCTGTTTTTT.

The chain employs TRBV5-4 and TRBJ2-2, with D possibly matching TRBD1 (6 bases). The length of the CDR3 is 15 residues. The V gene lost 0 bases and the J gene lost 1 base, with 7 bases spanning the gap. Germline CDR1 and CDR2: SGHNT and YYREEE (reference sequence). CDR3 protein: CASSLVQGNTGELFF. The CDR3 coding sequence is TGTGCCAGCAGCTTGGTACAGGGGAACACCGGGGAGCTGTTTTTT.

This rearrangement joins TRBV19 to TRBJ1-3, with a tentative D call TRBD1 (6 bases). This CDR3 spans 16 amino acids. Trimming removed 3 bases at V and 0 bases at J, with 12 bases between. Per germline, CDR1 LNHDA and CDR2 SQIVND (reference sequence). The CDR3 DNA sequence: TGTGCCAGTAGTATTCAGACAGGCGACTCTGGAAACACCATATATTTT. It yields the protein CASSIQTGDSGNTIYF.

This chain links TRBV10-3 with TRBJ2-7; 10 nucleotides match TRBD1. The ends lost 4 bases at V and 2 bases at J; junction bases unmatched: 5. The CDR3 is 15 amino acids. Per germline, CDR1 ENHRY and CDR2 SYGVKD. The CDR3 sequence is CAISGIDRGPYEQYF. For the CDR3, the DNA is TGTGCCATCAGTGGGATAGACAGGGGGCCCTACGAGCAGTACTTC.

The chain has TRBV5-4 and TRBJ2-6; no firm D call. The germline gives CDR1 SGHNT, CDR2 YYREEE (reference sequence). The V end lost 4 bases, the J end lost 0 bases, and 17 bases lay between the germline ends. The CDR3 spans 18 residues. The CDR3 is CASSPRLDGGSGANVLTF. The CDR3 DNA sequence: TGTGCCAGCAGCCCCCGGCTAGACGGTGGCTCTGGGGCCAACGTCCTGACTTTC.

The CDR3 DNA reads as TGTGCCAGCAGTGTCGGTCGACAAGAGACCCAGTACTTC. It specifies CASSVGRQETQYF. The rearrangement uses TRBV2 and TRBJ2-5; no firm D call. Germline CDR1 is SNHLY and CDR2 is FYNNEI. Trimming took off 4 bases at V and 2 bases at J, with 8 bases between the two ends. The CDR3 is 13 residues long.

CDR3 residues: CASSIDRNTEAFF. Written as DNA, the CDR3 is TGTGCCAGTAGTATAGACCGGAACACTGAAGCTTTCTTT. The V call is TRBV19, the J call TRBJ1-1; no definite D call. This CDR3 spans 13 amino acids. CDR1 and CDR2 (germline): LNHDA, SQIVND (reference sequence). V was trimmed by 0 bases and J by 1 base, leaving 3 bases between them.

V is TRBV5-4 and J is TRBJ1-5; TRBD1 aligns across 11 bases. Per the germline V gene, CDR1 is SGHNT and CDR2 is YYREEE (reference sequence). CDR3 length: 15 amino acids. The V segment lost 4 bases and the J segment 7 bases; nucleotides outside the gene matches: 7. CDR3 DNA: TGTGCCAGCAGCGCAGGACAGGGGGCTGGGCAGCCCCAGCATTTT. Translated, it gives CASSAGQGAGQPQHF.

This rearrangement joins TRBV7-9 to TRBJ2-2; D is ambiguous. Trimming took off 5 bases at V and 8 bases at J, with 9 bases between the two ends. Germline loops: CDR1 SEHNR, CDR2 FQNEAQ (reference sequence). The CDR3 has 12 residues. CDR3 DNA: TGTGCCAGCAGCCTTGAAGGAGGGGAGCTGTTTTTT. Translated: CASSLEGGELFF.

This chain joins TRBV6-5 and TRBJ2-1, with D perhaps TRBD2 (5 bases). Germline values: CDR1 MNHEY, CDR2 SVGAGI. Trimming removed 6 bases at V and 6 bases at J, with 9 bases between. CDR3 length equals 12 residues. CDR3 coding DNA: TGTGCCAGCAGGAAAGGAGGCAATGAGCAGTTCTTC. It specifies CASRKGGNEQFF.

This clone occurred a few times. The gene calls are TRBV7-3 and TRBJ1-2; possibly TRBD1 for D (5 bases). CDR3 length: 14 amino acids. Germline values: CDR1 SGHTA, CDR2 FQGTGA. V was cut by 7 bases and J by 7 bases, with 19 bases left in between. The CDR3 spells CASTKTVPGSGYTF. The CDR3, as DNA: TGTGCCAGCACCAAGACAGTACCCGGGTCTGGCTACACCTTC.

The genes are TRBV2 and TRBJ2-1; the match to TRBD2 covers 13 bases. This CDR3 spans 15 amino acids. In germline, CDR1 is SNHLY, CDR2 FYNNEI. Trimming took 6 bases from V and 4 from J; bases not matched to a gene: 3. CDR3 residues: CASSPLAGGYNEQFF. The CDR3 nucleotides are TGTGCCAGCAGCCCACTAGCGGGAGGGTACAATGAGCAGTTCTTC.

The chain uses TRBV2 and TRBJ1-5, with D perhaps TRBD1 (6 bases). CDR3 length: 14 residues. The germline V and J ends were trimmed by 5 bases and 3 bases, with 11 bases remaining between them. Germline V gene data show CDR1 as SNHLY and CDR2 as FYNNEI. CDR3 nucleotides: TGTGCCAGCAGTTGGGACACCGACAATCAGCCCCAGCATTTT. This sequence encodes CASSWDTDNQPQHF.

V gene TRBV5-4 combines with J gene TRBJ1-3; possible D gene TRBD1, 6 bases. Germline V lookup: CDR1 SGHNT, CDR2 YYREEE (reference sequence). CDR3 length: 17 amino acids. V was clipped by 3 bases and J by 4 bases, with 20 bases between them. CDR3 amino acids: CASSSAGDRPTGNTIYF. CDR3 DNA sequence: TGTGCCAGCAGCTCAGCCGGAGACAGGCCAACCGGAAACACCATATATTTT.

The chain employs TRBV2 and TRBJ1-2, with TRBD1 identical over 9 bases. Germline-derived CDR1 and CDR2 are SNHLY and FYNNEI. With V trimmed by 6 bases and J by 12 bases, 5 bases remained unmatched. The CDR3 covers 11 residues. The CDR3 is CASRGTGRHTF. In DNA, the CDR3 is TGTGCCAGCAGAGGGACAGGGCGACACACCTTC.

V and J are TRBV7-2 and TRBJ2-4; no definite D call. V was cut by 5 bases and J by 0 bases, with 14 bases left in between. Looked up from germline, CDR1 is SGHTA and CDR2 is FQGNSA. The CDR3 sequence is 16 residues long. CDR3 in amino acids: CASSPAVFIAKNIQYF. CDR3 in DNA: TGTGCCAGCAGCCCGGCAGTTTTTATAGCCAAAAACATTCAGTACTTC.

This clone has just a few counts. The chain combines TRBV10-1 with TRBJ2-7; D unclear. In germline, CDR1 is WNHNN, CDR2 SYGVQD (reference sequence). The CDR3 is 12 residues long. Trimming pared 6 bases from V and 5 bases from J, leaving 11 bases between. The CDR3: CASRAEENEQYF. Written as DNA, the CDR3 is TGCGCCAGCAGGGCCGAGGAGAACGAGCAGTACTTC.

The CDR3 sequence: CASSGGLTHYEQFF. CDR3 in DNA: TGCGCCAGCAGTGGGGGGCTTACTCACTATGAGCAGTTCTTC. The V call is TRBV5-1, the J call TRBJ2-1, with D possibly being TRBD1 or TRBD2 (6 bases each). This CDR3 comprises 14 residues. The ends were cut back, 5 bases at V and 8 bases at J, with 17 bases in the middle. Per germline, CDR1 SGHRS and CDR2 YFSETQ.